Each of the 20 T cell receptor beta chains below was sequenced from the same sample in a study of cytomegalovirus exposure and HLA in healthy donors (dated by TCRdb to about 2017). Libraries came from the immunoSEQ multiplex PCR assay. For the multiplex PCR, a mixture combining 60 forward primers for TCR Vbeta segments and 13 reverse primers for TCR Jbeta segments was used. TCRdb limited this immuneACCESS table to in-frame rearrangements with V and J called. A share of clones is missing; checked studies link under half to unresolved V genes, and the rest is unexplained. This sample lists approximately 130,000 clones; approximately 80% were detected once. Under 6% of the sample rests with the top ten. Sequencing was done on a sample of PBMCs. These receptors came from a woman in her thirties or forties in good health and CMV-seropositive.

This clone was seen once. CDR3: CASSSHFGPGSKVPEQYF. The CDR3, as DNA: TGTGCCAGCAGCTCTCATTTCGGCCCAGGCTCTAAGGTCCCCGAGCAGTACTTC. This sequence joins TRBV7-9 and TRBJ2-7; D uncertain. The germline CDR1 and CDR2 sequences are SEHNR and FQNEAQ (reference sequence). The CDR3 covers 18 residues. V lost 4 bases and J lost 6, with 28 bases in between.

The chain uses TRBV10-3 and TRBJ2-3; weak D call: TRBD1 (6 bases). Deletions cut 3 bases from V and 3 bases from J, with 13 bases between. This CDR3 spans 15 amino acids. Germline-derived CDR1 and CDR2 are ENHRY and SYGVKD. CDR3 protein: CAISDTGPGTDTQYF. The DNA of the CDR3 is TGTGCCATCAGTGACACAGGGCCCGGGACAGATACGCAGTATTTT.

The chain carries TRBV6-6 and TRBJ1-3, with TRBD1 matching over 7 bases. The CDR3 sequence is 15 residues long. Germline CDR1 MNHNY, CDR2 SVGAGI (reference sequence). V shed 7 bases, J shed 0 bases, and the junction held 6 bases outside the gene matches. In DNA form, the CDR3 reads TGTGCCAGCACCGATGGGACAGACTCTGGAAACACCATATATTTT. Translated: CASTDGTDSGNTIYF.

The V and J genes are TRBV4-2 and TRBJ2-2; the match to TRBD2 covers 12 bases. V lost 1 base to trimming and J lost 6 bases; unmatched junction nucleotides: 6. Per germline, CDR1 LGHNA and CDR2 YNFKEQ. The CDR3 consists of 17 residues. CDR3 sequence reads: CASSQGLAGVGAGELFF. The CDR3 nucleotides read TGTGCCAGCAGCCAAGGACTAGCGGGAGTTGGGGCCGGGGAGCTGTTTTTT.

This clone turned up a few times. This sequence joins TRBV6-1 and TRBJ1-5; TRBD1 agrees at 7 bases. The germline V gene has CDR1 MNHNS and CDR2 SASEGT. V gave up 11 bases and J gave up 6 bases; unmatched junction bases: 10. This CDR3 has 13 residues. In nucleotides, the CDR3 is TGTGCCGGGGTACACAGGGGCAGTCAGCCCCAGCATTTT. Protein product: CAGVHRGSQPQHF.

The gene calls are TRBV18 and TRBJ1-3; D gene unclear. This CDR3 has 17 residues. Trimming left V 2 bases short and J 0 bases short, with 14 bases between. Germline values: CDR1 KGHSH, CDR2 LQKENI. In DNA form, the CDR3 reads TGTGCCAGCTCACCAATGGCAGGTACAGCCTCTGGAAACACCATATATTTT. Protein sequence: CASSPMAGTASGNTIYF.

The chain combines TRBV6-5 with TRBJ2-1; 10 nucleotides line up with TRBD2. The CDR3 sequence is 15 residues long. After removal of 7 bases from V and 2 bases from J, the junction contained 5 bases not matched to a gene. CDR1 and CDR2 from the germline V gene are MNHEY and SVGAGI. CDR3 residues: CASTSTSGAYNEQFF. The CDR3 DNA reads TGTGCCAGCACTTCAACTAGCGGGGCCTACAATGAGCAGTTCTTC.

The chain employs TRBV7-8 and TRBJ1-2; TRBD1 matches 9 bases. Germline V lookup: CDR1 SGHVS, CDR2 FQNEAQ. CDR3 length: 14 amino acids. J gave up 6 bases and V 3 bases, and 5 bases lay outside the gene matches. The CDR3 protein is CASSLDRGGDGYTF. CDR3 DNA sequence: TGTGCCAGCAGCTTGGACAGGGGTGGGGATGGCTACACCTTC. The full variable domain, its missing parts supplied by reference TRBV7-8 and TRBJ1-2, is GAGVSQSPRYKVAKRGQDVALRCDPISGHVSLFWYQQALGQGPEFLTYFQNEAQLDKSGLPSDRFFAERPEGSVSTLKIQRTQQEDSAVYLCASSLDRGGDGYTFGSGTRLTVV.

This chain joins TRBV7-2 and TRBJ2-3; D remains ambiguous. The CDR3 loop spans 14 amino acids. CDR1 SGHTA and CDR2 FQGNSA come from the germline V gene. Trimming took 4 bases from V and 0 from J, leaving 8 bases between them. The CDR3 nucleotides are TGTGCCAGCAGCTCCCGGGTCAGCACAGATACGCAGTATTTT. Amino acid sequence: CASSSRVSTDTQYF.

The J gene is TRBJ1-2, the V gene TRBV12-2; the table names TRBD1, a call not compared with the DNA. TRBV12-2 is a documented pseudogene. This CDR3 region has 17 residues. The chain's CDR3 is CASRLAARWTGNYGYTF. The CDR3 DNA reads TGTGCAAGTCGCTTAGCGGCGAGATGGACAGGCAACTATGGCTACACCTTC.

This chain links TRBV14 with TRBJ2-1; 7 bases are a match to TRBD2. V gave up 4 bases and J gave up 5 bases; unmatched junction bases: 8. Germline CDR1 reads SGHDN; CDR2 reads FVKESK. CDR3 length: 15 amino acids. The CDR3 reads CASSPLRTRDNEQFF. DNA for the CDR3: TGTGCCAGCAGCCCTCTCCGGACTAGAGACAATGAGCAGTTCTTC.

The J gene is TRBJ2-3, the V gene TRBV5-6, with 7 bases fitting TRBD1. The CDR3 has 15 amino acids. With V trimmed by 4 bases and J by 0 bases, 5 bases remained unmatched. The germline gives CDR1 SGHDT, CDR2 YYEEEE. The CDR3 protein is CASSANRGSTDTQYF. CDR3 DNA: TGTGCCAGCAGCGCGAACAGGGGTAGCACAGATACGCAGTATTTT.

This rearrangement joins TRBV28 to TRBJ2-5, with D maybe TRBD2 (6 bases). Matching the DNA end better, TRBJ2-7 makes the J call doubtful. In germline, CDR1 is MDHEN, CDR2 SYDVKM. The CDR3 has 16 amino acids. CDR3 nucleotide sequence: TGTGCCAGCAGTTCAAACCCCCCCGGGAGAGGCTACGAGCAGTACTTC. It yields the protein CASSSNPPGRGYEQYF.

V gene TRBV18 combines with J gene TRBJ1-1; D not certain. Deletions cut 2 bases from V and 3 bases from J, with 13 bases between. Germline assignment: CDR1 KGHSH and CDR2 LQKENI. CDR3 length: 15 residues. The CDR3 reads CASSPFEASHTEAFF. In DNA form, the CDR3 reads TGTGCCAGCTCACCATTTGAGGCTTCGCACACTGAAGCTTTCTTT.

The V gene is TRBV7-9, the J gene TRBJ2-1; D possibly corresponds to TRBD1 (6 bases). Germline CDR1 reads SEHNR; CDR2 reads FQNEAQ (reference sequence). The V end lost 0 bases, the J end lost 0 bases, and 12 bases lay between the germline ends. This CDR3 is built from 17 residues. The CDR3 bases are TGTGCCAGCAGCTTAGCTGGGGGCCTGAGCTCCTACAATGAGCAGTTCTTC. Residues: CASSLAGGLSSYNEQFF.

CDR3 coding DNA: TGTGCCAGCAGTTACTCATCCCTCGTTGGAAACACCATATATTTT. It codes for CASSYSSLVGNTIYF. The chain is built from TRBV6-5 and TRBJ1-3, with D hard to call. The CDR3 loop spans 15 amino acids. Looked up from germline, CDR1 is MNHEY and CDR2 is SVGAGI. Trimming took off 0 bases at V and 3 bases at J, with 9 bases between the two ends.

The chain joins TRBV9 to TRBJ2-1; D is possibly TRBD2 (6 bases). The CDR3 contains 15 residues. The germline gives CDR1 SGDLS, CDR2 YYNGEE. V was shortened by 4 bases and J by 4 bases, with 15 bases between the two germline ends. This CDR3 is CASSSRVAAYNEQFF. In nucleotides, the CDR3 is TGTGCCAGCAGCTCCCGGGTAGCGGCGTACAATGAGCAGTTCTTC. The full variable domain, with the rest looked up from reference TRBV9 and TRBJ2-1, is DSGVTQTPKHLITATGQRVTLRCSPRSGDLSVYWYQQSLDQGLQFLIQYYNGEERAKGNILERFSAQQFPDLHSELNLSSLELGDSALYFCASSSRVAAYNEQFFGPGTRLTVL.

This chain uses TRBV29-1 with TRBJ1-1, with TRBD1 matching over 7 bases. The V and J ends lost 2 bases and 4 bases, in that order; junction bases with no gene match: 4. This CDR3 region has 13 residues. Per the germline V gene, CDR1 is SQVTM and CDR2 is ANQGSEA. The CDR3 nucleotides read TGCAGCGTTGAATTACAGGGGATCACTGAAGCTTTCTTT. Protein sequence: CSVELQGITEAFF.

The V and J genes are TRBV11-3 and TRBJ2-7, with 7 nucleotides matching TRBD2. Looked up from germline, CDR1 is SGHNT and CDR2 is YENEEA. The CDR3 is 11 residues long. After removal of 6 bases from V and 6 bases from J, the junction contained 2 bases not matched to a gene. CDR3 bases: TGTGCCAGCAGGGGGGAGGGCGAGCAGTACTTC. Protein: CASRGEGEQYF. Full variable domain (missing parts from reference TRBV11-3 and TRBJ2-7): EAGVVQSPRYKIIEKKQPVAFWCNPISGHNTLYWYLQNLGQGPELLIRYENEEAVDDSQLPKDRFSAERLKGVDSTLKIQPAELGDSAVYLCASRGEGEQYFGPGTRLTVT.

This chain connects TRBV7-9 to TRBJ1-1; 7 bases are shared with TRBD1. Germline CDR1 is SEHNR and CDR2 is FQNEAQ (reference sequence). Trimming at V came to 6 bases and at J to 0 bases, leaving 7 bases not matched to a gene. The CDR3 is made up of 15 amino acids. CDR3 residues: CASRPPTGLNTEAFF. CDR3 nucleotides: TGTGCCAGCAGGCCCCCGACAGGGTTGAACACTGAAGCTTTCTTT.